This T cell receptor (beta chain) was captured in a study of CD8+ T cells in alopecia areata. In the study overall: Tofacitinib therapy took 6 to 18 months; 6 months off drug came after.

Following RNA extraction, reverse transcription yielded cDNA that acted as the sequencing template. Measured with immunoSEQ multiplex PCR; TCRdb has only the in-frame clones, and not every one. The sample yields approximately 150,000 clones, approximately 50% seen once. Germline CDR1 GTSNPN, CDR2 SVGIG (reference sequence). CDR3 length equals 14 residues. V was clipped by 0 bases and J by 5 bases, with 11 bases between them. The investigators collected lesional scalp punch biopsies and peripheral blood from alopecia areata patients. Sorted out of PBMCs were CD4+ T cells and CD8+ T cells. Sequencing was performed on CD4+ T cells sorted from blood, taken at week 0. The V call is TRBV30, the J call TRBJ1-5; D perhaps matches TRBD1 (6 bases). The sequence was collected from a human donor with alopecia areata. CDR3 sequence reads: CAWSVQGGDQPQHF. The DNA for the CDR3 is TGTGCCTGGAGTGTACAGGGTGGGGATCAGCCCCAGCATTTT.